The 2 T cell receptor beta chains below all came from one sample that was sequenced in a study of glioma-infiltrating T cells after dendritic cell vaccination. Only in-frame clones appear in the TCRdb table, and some are missing; sequencing was by immunoSEQ multiplex PCR. The data show fewer than 110,000 clones, with roughly 80% seen just once and approximately 12% held by the top ten. The material sequenced was blood, taken before dendritic cell vaccination. Source of these receptors: a human donor with glioblastoma.

The V call is TRBV28, the J call TRBJ2-3, with D unclear. CDR1 is MDHEN and CDR2 is SYDVKM in the germline V gene. Deletions cut 6 bases from V and 2 bases from J, with 12 bases between. CDR3 length equals 14 residues. CDR3 DNA sequence: TGTGCCAGCAGCCCGACTTTACCCACAGATACGCAGTATTTT. Protein sequence: CASSPTLPTDTQYF.

J is TRBJ1-2 and V is TRBV9; 7 nucleotides agree with TRBD1. Looked up from germline, CDR1 is SGDLS and CDR2 is YYNGEE. The junction had 7 bases not matched to a gene; V was cut back by 4 bases and J by 4 bases. The CDR3 has 14 residues. The CDR3 protein is CASSPRQGGYGYTF. The CDR3 bases are TGTGCCAGCAGCCCAAGACAGGGCGGCTATGGCTACACCTTC.